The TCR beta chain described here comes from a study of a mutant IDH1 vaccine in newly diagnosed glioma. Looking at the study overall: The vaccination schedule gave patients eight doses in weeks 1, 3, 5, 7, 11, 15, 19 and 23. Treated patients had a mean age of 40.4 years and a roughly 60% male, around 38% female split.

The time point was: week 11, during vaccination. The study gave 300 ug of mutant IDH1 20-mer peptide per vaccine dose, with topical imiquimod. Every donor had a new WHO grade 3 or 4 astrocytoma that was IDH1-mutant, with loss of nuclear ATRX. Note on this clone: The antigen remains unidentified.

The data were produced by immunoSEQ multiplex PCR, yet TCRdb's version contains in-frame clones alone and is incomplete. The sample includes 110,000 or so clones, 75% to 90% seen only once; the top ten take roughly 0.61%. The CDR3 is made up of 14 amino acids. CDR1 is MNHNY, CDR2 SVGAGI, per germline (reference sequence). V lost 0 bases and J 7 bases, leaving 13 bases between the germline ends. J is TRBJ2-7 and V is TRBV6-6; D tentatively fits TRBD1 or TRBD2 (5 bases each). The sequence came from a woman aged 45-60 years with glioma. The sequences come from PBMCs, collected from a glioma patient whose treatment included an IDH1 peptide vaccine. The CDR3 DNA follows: TGTGCCAGCAGTTACTCGGGGGACCCTGGGGAGCAGTACTTC. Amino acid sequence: CASSYSGDPGEQYF.